This T cell receptor (beta chain) was sequenced during a study of cytomegalovirus exposure and HLA in healthy donors. Findings and caveats of the study: A previous analysis found most TCR beta V segments productive roughly 87% or roughly 30% of the time. Later on, a genetic analysis was performed. It linked a missense variant in DCLRE1C with V- and J-gene trimming of TCR beta.

The study ran its PCR with 60 Vbeta and 13 Jbeta primers. Repertoires were generated with immunoSEQ multiplex PCR, while TCRdb's copy carries only in-frame clones and drops some. The table shows more than 150,000 clones, with around four fifths occurring only once. Comments on this clone: Its antigen is as yet unknown.

V lost 3 bases, J lost 0 bases, and 17 bases lay in between. The germline V gene has CDR1 SEHNR and CDR2 FQNEAQ (reference sequence). The CDR3 has 18 amino acids. The chain links TRBV7-9 to TRBJ1-4; no clear D. The sample consisted of PBMCs. This receptor was taken from a man aged 18 to 30 in good health and CMV-seronegative. CDR3 nucleotides: TGTGCCAGCAGCTTCACCCTCGGTGGAGTCACAACTAATGAAAAACTGTTTTTT. Amino acid sequence: CASSFTLGGVTTNEKLFF.